This T cell receptor beta chain was captured in a study of molecular identifiers for immune sequencing clone quantification listed by TCRdb under 2018. About the investigation overall: In a replicate experiment, RNA from 20,000 or 100,000 naive CD8 T cells was split into five aliquots, four of which were sequenced. The study was a methods study using CD8 T cells to benchmark molecular-identifier clustering-based TCR repertoire sequencing (MIDCIRS) and TCR RNA copy counting. Here is what the overall study found, with its caveats: About three recovered TCR RNA copies per cell were obtained by modeling, versus roughly 9.1 by digital PCR, implying a capture efficiency of about 30%. Even against a background of some 920,000 naive CD8 T cells, spiked-in Jurkat TCR RNA amounting to a single cell's worth was reported to be detectable. In CMV-specific effector cells, clones with more than 20 RNA copies contained over 99% of molecules, whereas in naive cells such clones contained under 1% of molecules. When barcode sub-clustering was omitted, TCR diversity was inflated by chimeric consensus sequences, with chimeras reaching as high as 47%. The naive libraries included spiked-in Jurkat TCR RNA (roughly nine copies' worth), and this RNA is not part of the donor repertoire. Identical TCR molecules sharing a barcode could cause highly expanded clone sizes to be underestimated.

CDR1 is given as PRHDT and CDR2 as FYEKMQ, both from the germline V gene (reference sequence). Trimming removed 1 base from V and 5 bases from J, leaving 14 bases between the germline ends. Spanning cysteine to phenylalanine, the CDR3 consists of 15 amino acids. Solely the CDR3 DNA is kept, with 45 bases framed from the first base. On this clonotype itself: There is no known antigen for this receptor. Per-base qualities were not stored, and no clone one base away is much larger.

Libraries were prepared through PCR. These reads were obtained on an Illumina HiSeq 4000. Bulk TCR libraries were generated as previously described, with the TCR primers listed in Table S5 used. The Qiagen AllPrep DNA/RNA kit was used to purify total RNA. Before any analysis, reads coming from multiple sequencing runs of the same library were combined into one pool. The authors processed their data as follows. Reads were retained only if an exact TCR constant sequence was present, and the retained reads were trimmed to 150 nt and grouped according to their 12-nt molecular barcodes. Reads inside each barcode group were sub-clustered using a 15% Levenshtein threshold, and a quality-weighted consensus sequence was constructed for each RNA molecule. Non-functional sequences were removed, as were lower-count sequences one edit away from another. Based on fitting two negative binomial distributions, any barcode sub-cluster with under 20% of the maximum read count was discarded. Starting from the raw public reads, TCRdb applied fastp trimming at Q25, assembled clones with MiXCR and retained in-frame beta chains. CDR3 protein sequences are deduplicated, and each keeps its most common genes and DNA. These V and J calls rely on TCRdb rather than the paper's analysis. The sample table contains roughly 320,000 distinct CDR3 sequences; only one count was recorded for about a fifth of them. The ten largest account for approximately 0.84% of the sample.

Naive CD8 T cell libraries were made from approximately 20,000 to 1,000,000 sorted cells using 10%, 30% or 50% of purified RNA. Naive CD8 T cells were FACS-sorted as CD8+CD4-CCR7+CD45RA+ on a BD FACSAria II into RLT Plus buffer. To test detection sensitivity, Jurkat RNA equal to ten TCR copies was added to samples of about 20,000-1,000,000 naive CD8 T cells. CD8 T cells were enriched using RosetteSep CD8+ T Cell Enrichment Cocktail and Ficoll-Paque, and the enriched cells then underwent ACK red cell lysis. Sequencing used naive CD8+ T cells from blood, with Jurkat cell RNA spiked in. The sample's cell subset or site label, decoded: FACS-sorted CD8+CD4-CCR7+CD45RA+ naive T cells. The receptor chain draws on TRBV13 and TRBJ1-1; the D region possibly corresponds to TRBD1 (6 bases align). This TCR came from a human donor in good health. Some libraries in this study had Jurkat cell RNA spiked in. The CDR3 in this case is CASSLESGARTEAFF. The sequenced DNA: TGTGCCAGCAGCTTAGAATCGGGGGCGCGGACTGAAGCTTTCTTT. With the rest looked up from the reference TRBV13 and TRBJ1-1 genes rather than sequenced, the full variable domain is AAGVIQSPRHLIKEKRETATLKCYPIPRHDTVYWYQQGPGQDPQFLISFYEKMQSDKGSIPDRFSAQQFSDYHSELNMSSLELGDSALYFCASSLESGARTEAFFGQGTRLTVV.